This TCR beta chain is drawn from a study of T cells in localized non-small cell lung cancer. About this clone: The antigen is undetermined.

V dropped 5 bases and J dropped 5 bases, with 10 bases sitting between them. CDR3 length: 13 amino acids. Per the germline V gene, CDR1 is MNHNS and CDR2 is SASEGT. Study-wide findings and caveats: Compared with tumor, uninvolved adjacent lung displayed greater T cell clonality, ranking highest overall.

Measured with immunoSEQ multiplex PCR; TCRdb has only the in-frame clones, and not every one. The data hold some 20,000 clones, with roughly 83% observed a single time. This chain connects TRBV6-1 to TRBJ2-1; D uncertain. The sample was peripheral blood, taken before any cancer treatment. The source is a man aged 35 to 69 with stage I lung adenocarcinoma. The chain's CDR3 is CASSPEWNNEQFF. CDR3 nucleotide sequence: TGTGCCAGCAGTCCCGAATGGAACAATGAGCAGTTCTTC.